This T cell receptor beta chain was sequenced in a study of blood T cell repertoires in COVID-19 (dated by TCRdb to the early 2020s). Study-wide context: The collaborator samples originated in the United States, Italy and Spain and spanned the acute and convalescent phases of COVID-19. The prospective study material was composed of cDNA or gDNA derived from T cells, B-cell-depleted T cells, or PBMCs. The dataset comprised deeply sampled blood TCRbeta repertoires from subjects exposed to, actively infected with, or recovered from COVID-19. The repertoires were released in a freely available public database meant as a resource for research on the immune response to SARS-CoV-2. Samples came from the ongoing ImmuneRACE study (first 160 participants) plus 1,254 subjects from 6 global collaborators. The sample metadata nearly always contained a de-identified subject ID, COVID-19 status, age in years and sex. Where HLA class I and class II types were available, the types were taken from metadata supplied by the sample provider, not from assay-based typing. Beyond this particular receptor, the publication reports: The amount of clinical and demographic metadata varied by source and participant and was provided uncurated.

The collaborating institutions used their own protocols to collect whole blood in K2EDTA tubes. For TCRbeta analysis, collaborators shipped samples in one of three forms: frozen whole blood, isolated PBMCs, or DNA extracted from either of those sample types. With respect to this clone: Its cognate antigen has yet to be identified. Per-base quality was not reported, and no clone a single base away is much larger than it.

The CDR3 contains 13 residues, cysteine and phenylalanine counted. The retained sequence is limited to the CDR3, 39 bases, with the frame set at the first base. CDR1 and CDR2 (SGHDT, YYEEEE) derive from the germline V gene. Germline trimming: 4 bases from V, 2 bases from J; junction bases outside gene matches: 2. The immunoSEQ Assay, a bias-controlled multiplex PCR, was used to amplify TCRbeta CDR3 regions from genomic DNA. The paper's data handling went like this. Nucleated cell counts per sample were estimated from amplification of reference gene primers within the assay. To quantify the absolute abundance of each unique TCRbeta CDR3 rearrangement, sequence reads were collapsed and filtered. For each sample, productive Simpson clonality was calculated by taking the square root of Simpson's diversity index across productive rearrangements. This is the immuneACCESS table as TCRdb keeps it, with only in-frame sequences that have V and J called. A part of the clones is gone; compared with another copy, unresolved V genes explain less than half, and the rest is unexplained. V and J calls and clone size are those listed in that table; D and trimming were worked out from the DNA. The sample data list more than 65,000 clones, and roughly 80% of these were observed just once. The ten largest clones represent 16% of the sample.

The specimen was peripheral blood. The V and J segments used are TRBV5-6 and TRBJ2-5; 7 central bases correspond to TRBD1. The sequence was obtained from a man aged 55 to 70 with acute or convalescent COVID-19. The CDR3 protein is CASSGDSQETQYF. The DNA sequence is given as TGTGCCAGCAGCGGGGACAGTCAAGAGACCCAGTACTTC.